Listed below are T cell receptor beta chains from one sample, sequenced in a study of blood T cells in healthy people across ages. TCRdb passed the 5' RACE reads through MiXCR, listing each CDR3 protein once. The repertoire has approximately 670,000 distinct CDR3 sequences, 35% to 50% of them found once; the top ten carry about 30%. Specimen: blood. All receptors come from a man older than 75 in good health. CDR3s include the opening cysteine and the closing phenylalanine or tryptophan. A D gene is named only where the DNA matches it firmly. Clone sizes are given selectively: once, few, many, or a class where the clone is expanded.

- - TRBJ2-7 TRBV7-2 TGTGCCAGCAGCTTCGGATCCGAGCAGTACTTC CASSFGSEQYF
- - TRBJ2-7 TRBV6-5 TGTGCCAGCAGTTACTCTAAGGGGTACGAGCAGTACTTC CASSYSKGYEQYF
- TRBD2 TRBJ2-1 TRBV11-2 TGTGCCGGCAGCCCGACTAGCGGGAGGGCTAATGAGCAGTTCTTC CAGSPTSGRANEQFF
- - TRBJ2-5 TRBV4-3 TGCGCCAGCAGCCAATACAGCGCCCCAGAGACCCAGTACTTC CASSQYSAPETQYF
few TRBD2 TRBJ2-3 TRBV7-2 TGTGCCAGCAGCTTAGTTGCGACTAGCGGGGTTACAGATACGCAGTATTTT CASSLVATSGVTDTQYF
once - TRBJ1-2 TRBV20-1 TGCAGTGCTGGCCCTGACTACTCCAAAAAATATGGCTACACCTTC CSAGPDYSKKYGYTF
many - TRBJ2-2 TRBV4-3 TGCGCCAGCAGCCAAGATTCAGGCCCCGGGGAGCTGTTTTTT CASSQDSGPGELFF
- - TRBJ2-2 TRBV11-2 TGTGCCAGCAGCTTAGTGGCTACCGGGGAGCTGTTTTTT CASSLVATGELFF
- TRBD1 TRBJ1-1 TRBV7-6 TGTGCCAGCAGCTTAACTGACAGGGGCACTGAAGCTTTCTTT CASSLTDRGTEAFF
- - TRBJ2-1 TRBV27 TGTGCCAGCAGTTTAACGAGGGACCGACGAGAGACCCAGTTCTTC CASSLTRDRRETQFF
- TRBD1 TRBJ1-1 TRBV10-3 TGTGCCATCAGTGAGGCGGACAGGGAGAACACTGAAGCTTTCTTT CAISEADRENTEAFF
- - TRBJ1-1 TRBV5-5 TGTGCCAGCATCTCAGGGGCTGAAGCTTTCTTT CASISGAEAFF
- - TRBJ2-1 TRBV3-1 TGTGCCAGCTGCCAAGATTTGGAGTCTCGGGGGCAGTTCTTC CASCQDLESRGQFF
- - TRBJ2-7 TRBV14 TGTGCCAGCAGCCAAGAATTGGGTAGAAGGTCGCAGTACTTC CASSQELGRRSQYF
few TRBD2 TRBJ2-1 TRBV4-2 TGTGCCAGCAGCCAAGAGGTCGCGGGAGTGGTCAATGAGCAGTTCTTC CASSQEVAGVVNEQFF
few TRBD1 TRBJ2-7 TRBV7-9 TGTGCCAGCAGCTACCCCGACAGGGTTTACGAGCAGTACTTC CASSYPDRVYEQYF
few - TRBJ1-6 TRBV20-1 TGCAGTGCTACCCACATGGGGGGGAGTGGTAGTTCACCCCTCCACTTT CSATHMGGSGSSPLHF
- TRBD1 TRBJ2-3 TRBV28 TGTGCCAGCCTGGACAGGCCAGATACGCAGTATTTT CASLDRPDTQYF
- - TRBJ2-7 TRBV7-2 TGTGCCAGCACCCTGGGGCGTAGCTCCTACGAGCAGTACTTC CASTLGRSSYEQYF
- - TRBJ2-6 TRBV24-1 TGTGCCACCAGTGGAACAGGGACCTCTGGGGCCAACGTCCTGACTTTC CATSGTGTSGANVLTF
few TRBD1 TRBJ2-7 TRBV25-1 TGTGCCAGCAGTGAACCAGGGGGCTCCTACGAGCAGTACTTC CASSEPGGSYEQYF
many - TRBJ2-7 TRBV29-1 TGCAGCGTTGCGTACCAGGGTAACGAGCAGTACTTC CSVAYQGNEQYF
- - TRBJ2-7 TRBV1 TGCACCAGCAGCCAAGGGCGGGACCCCTACGAGCAGTACTTC CTSSQGRDPYEQYF
- TRBD1 TRBJ2-7 TRBV20-1 TGCAGTGCTTCCGCGGGACAGGGAGAGCAGTACTTC CSASAGQGEQYF
- - TRBJ1-2 TRBV4-3 TGCGCCAGCAGCCAATTGGGGGGGATTTTATATGGCTACACCTTC CASSQLGGILYGYTF
- - TRBJ2-7 TRBV7-2 TGTGCCAGCAGCCTGAGCAGGGGAGATGAGCAGTACTTC CASSLSRGDEQYF
few TRBD1 TRBJ2-4 TRBV2 TGTGCCAGCAGGGCTACCGGGACAGGGCCCCAAAACATTCAGTACTTC CASRATGTGPQNIQYF
- - TRBJ1-6 TRBV9 TGTGCCAGCAGCGTAGCTCAGGGTGATTCACCCCTCCACTTT CASSVAQGDSPLHF
many TRBD1 TRBJ2-5 TRBV20-1 TGCAGTGCAAGACTATCAGACAGGGTAGAGACCCAGTACTTC CSARLSDRVETQYF
- - TRBJ2-5 TRBV20-1 TGCAGTGCTAGAGATCTAATTGACCCAAATAGGGAGACCCAGTACTTC CSARDLIDPNRETQYF
few TRBD1 TRBJ2-3 TRBV6-8 TGTGCCAGCAGCAAGACAGGGTCTGGAACGCAGTATTTT CASSKTGSGTQYF
many - TRBJ2-3 TRBV6-5 TGTGCCAGCAGGCGTAGGGACGCCTCCACAGATACGCAGTATTTT CASRRRDASTDTQYF
few TRBD1 TRBJ1-2 TRBV12-3/TRBV12-4 TGTGCCAGCCATCAGGGGGCCAACTATGGCTACACCTTC CASHQGANYGYTF
- TRBD1 TRBJ2-2 TRBV27 TGTGCCAGCAGGGCCCCAGGGGGCTCCGGGGAGCTGTTTTTT CASRAPGGSGELFF
few TRBD1 TRBJ2-7 TRBV6-2/TRBV6-3 TGTGCCAGCAGACCCGGGACAGCCTACGAGCAGTACTTC CASRPGTAYEQYF
many TRBD1 TRBJ2-5 TRBV5-6 TGTGCCAGCAGCCGACAGGGGGGTTACCAAGAGACCCAGTACTTC CASSRQGGYQETQYF
few - TRBJ1-5 TRBV12-3/TRBV12-4 TGTGCCAGCAAAAAGGACGGGGACGGTCCCAATCAGCCCCAGCATTTT CASKKDGDGPNQPQHF
- - TRBJ2-7 TRBV20-1 TGCAGTGCTAGAGGAGGTGCAGAGTCAACCTACGAGCAGTACTTC CSARGGAESTYEQYF
- - TRBJ1-5 TRBV4-1 TGCGCCAGCAGCCAAGATCGAGGGAGAATGAATCAGCCCCAGCATTTT CASSQDRGRMNQPQHF
many TRBD2 TRBJ2-7 TRBV20-1 TGCAGTGCGACGACTAGCGGGAGCTCCTACGAGCAGTACTTC CSATTSGSSYEQYF
- - TRBJ2-2 TRBV7-9 TGTGCCAGCGAAGGGGGTGGAACCCGCACCGGGGAGCTGTTTTTT CASEGGGTRTGELFF
many - TRBJ1-2 TRBV7-2 TGTGCCAGCAGCCCTCAACATAAAGCCTATGGCTACACCTTC CASSPQHKAYGYTF
- TRBD2 TRBJ2-3 TRBV7-2 TGTGCCAGCAGCTTATCGGGGGGGAGGTCAGATACGCAGTATTTT CASSLSGGRSDTQYF
many - TRBJ2-3 TRBV7-2 TGTGCCAGCAGATCAGGGGGGGCCGAGACAGATACGCAGTATTTT CASRSGGAETDTQYF
- TRBD1 TRBJ2-3 TRBV6-6 TGTGCCAGCAGTGCCCAACAGGGGGCTTTAGATACGCAGTATTTT CASSAQQGALDTQYF